The TCR beta chain under discussion was sequenced for a study of shared clonotypes between healthy human individuals. General study findings and limits: The represented genetic and exposure-history diversity was limited by the small number of donors.

V was pared by 2 bases and J by 6 bases, with 14 bases between. Per germline, CDR1 KGHSH and CDR2 LQKENI. This CDR3 spans 14 amino acids. TCRdb's table, derived via immunoSEQ multiplex PCR, lists solely in-frame clones and lacks some. The sample has approximately 250,000 clones, over 60% seen once. This clone was detected only a few times. Its antigen remains unknown. The sample comprised memory CD4+ T cells sorted from blood. The subset here: CD45RA-negative fraction. The J gene is TRBJ2-7, the V gene TRBV18, with D maybe TRBD2 (7 bases). The receptor comes from a man younger than 45 in good health. CDR3 region: CASSPVPRGAEQYF. The CDR3 nucleotides read TGTGCCAGCTCACCAGTCCCTCGGGGGGCCGAGCAGTACTTC.